The 14 T cell receptor beta chains listed next were all sequenced from one sample in a study of post-analysis software for immune sequencing data. Antigens for these TCRs are unknown. Libraries were made from TCR beta cDNA, and they carried unique molecular identifiers. TCRdb re-called the PCR reads with MiXCR, one entry per CDR3 protein. The data show approximately 350,000 distinct CDR3 sequences, approximately 33% seen once. General observations from the study: Controls had lower frequencies than patients of 4 or 5 TRBV segments, which included TRBV5-6, TRBV5-1 and TRBV20-1.

Sample: blood. The receptors here all came from a girl aged 10-17 years with multiple sclerosis.

This clonotype appeared a few times. CDR3 region: CASSQNRGGEQFF. CDR3 coding DNA: TGCGCCAGCAGCCAGAACAGGGGCGGTGAGCAGTTCTTC. This rearrangement joins TRBV4-1 to TRBJ2-1, with 7 bases that match TRBD1. CDR1 is MGHRA and CDR2 is YSYEKL in the germline V gene. Trimming at V came to 3 bases and at J to 9 bases, leaving 5 bases not matched to a gene. This CDR3 spans 13 amino acids.

The V and J genes are TRBV5-1 and TRBJ2-7; no clear D. This CDR3 contains 14 residues. V lost 6 bases and J 0 bases, leaving 13 bases between the germline ends. Germline assignment: CDR1 SGHRS and CDR2 YFSETQ. The CDR3, as DNA: TGCGCCAGCAAATCAGGACCCAGCTCCTACGAGCAGTACTTC. Protein sequence: CASKSGPSSYEQYF. The entire variable domain, with the rest obtained from reference TRBV5-1 and TRBJ2-7, is as follows: KAGVTQTPRYLIKTRGQQVTLSCSPISGHRSVSWYQQTPGQGLQFLFEYFSETQRNKGNFPGRFSGRQFSNSRSEMNVSTLELGDSALYLCASKSGPSSYEQYFGPGTRLTVT.

The CDR3 sequence is CAISAQGGEKLFF. CDR3 DNA sequence: TGTGCCATCAGCGCACAGGGCGGGGAAAAACTGTTTTTT. J is TRBJ1-4 and V is TRBV10-3, with D perhaps TRBD1 (6 bases). V was trimmed by 6 bases and J by 8 bases, leaving 13 bases between them. Germline CDR1 reads ENHRY; CDR2 reads SYGVKD. The CDR3 runs 13 residues.

The chain carries TRBV11-2 and TRBJ2-3; D is uncertain. Germline loops: CDR1 SGHAT, CDR2 FQNNGV. Trimming took 8 bases from V and 2 from J, leaving 11 bases between them. The CDR3 is 13 amino acids. This chain's CDR3 is CASASSATDTQYF. The CDR3 bases are TGTGCCAGCGCCTCAAGCGCCACAGATACGCAGTATTTT.

This clonotype was counted only a few times. The V and J genes are TRBV20-1 and TRBJ2-7; 8 bases agree with TRBD2. The CDR3 is 14 amino acids. After removal of 5 bases from V and 0 bases from J, the junction contained 6 bases not matched to a gene. CDR1 DFQATT and CDR2 SNEGSKA come from the germline V gene (reference sequence). CDR3 sequence reads: CSAHSRGDSYEQYF. As DNA, the CDR3 is TGCAGTGCTCATTCGCGGGGGGACTCCTACGAGCAGTACTTC.

This clonotype occurred a few times. The gene calls are TRBV29-1 and TRBJ2-3; possible D gene TRBD2, 5 bases. There are 12 residues in the CDR3. V lost 1 base and J 5 bases, leaving 7 bases between the germline ends. Per germline, CDR1 SQVTM and CDR2 ANQGSEA. The CDR3 loop reads CSVEVEGDTQYF. CDR3 sequence (DNA): TGCAGCGTTGAAGTCGAGGGAGATACGCAGTATTTT.

The J gene is TRBJ1-1, the V gene TRBV29-1; perhaps TRBD1 as D (5 bases). The germline V gene has CDR1 SQVTM and CDR2 ANQGSEA. This CDR3 spans 12 amino acids. V was cut by 4 bases and J by 3 bases, with 9 bases left in between. The CDR3 loop reads CSVVRGDTEAFF. The CDR3 region has the DNA TGCAGCGTTGTGAGGGGTGACACTGAAGCTTTCTTT.

This sequence joins TRBV20-1 and TRBJ1-1; 9 bases are shared with TRBD1. The CDR3 loop spans 14 amino acids. Germline V lookup: CDR1 DFQATT, CDR2 SNEGSKA (reference sequence). Germline trimming cut 1 base from V and 5 bases from J; bases unmatched to any gene: 5. The CDR3 reads CSARGRTGVTEAFF. The CDR3 region has the DNA TGCAGTGCTAGAGGAAGGACAGGGGTAACTGAAGCTTTCTTT.

J is TRBJ1-1 and V is TRBV5-1, with no clear D. The V end was cut by 0 bases, the J end by 8 bases, with 11 bases between. The length of the CDR3 is 13 residues. Germline CDR1 and CDR2: SGHRS and YFSETQ. This chain's CDR3 is CASSLGIDGEAFF. CDR3 nucleotide sequence: TGCGCCAGCAGCTTGGGCATAGACGGAGAAGCTTTCTTT.

The sample holds a few counts of this clonotype. The CDR3 spells CASSYRFQETQYF. CDR3 nucleotide sequence: TGTGCCAGCAGTTACAGGTTCCAAGAGACCCAGTACTTC. The genes are TRBV6-5 and TRBJ2-5, with D uncertain. V was cut by 2 bases and J by 1 base, with 5 bases left in between. The CDR3 runs 13 residues. Germline V CDR1 and CDR2: MNHEY, SVGAGI.

The rearrangement joins TRBV5-1 to TRBJ2-1, with D perhaps TRBD1 or TRBD2 (5 bases each). Trimming removed 4 bases at V and 10 bases at J, with 30 bases between. This CDR3 is 18 amino acids long. Germline V gene sequence: CDR1 SGHRS, CDR2 YFSETQ. CDR3 loop: CASSQTRDPRDPLGEQFF. For the CDR3, the DNA is TGCGCCAGCAGCCAAACACGGGACCCTAGGGATCCGCTAGGCGAGCAGTTCTTC.

In DNA, the CDR3 is TGTGCCAGCAGCCTATCAGGGGAAGGGGGCTACACCTTC. It yields the protein CASSLSGEGGYTF. This sequence joins TRBV7-3 and TRBJ1-2, with a tentative D call TRBD1 (6 bases). The germline gives CDR1 SGHTA, CDR2 FQGTGA. V lost 5 bases and J lost 8, with 15 bases in between. CDR3 length: 13 residues.

The genes are TRBV14 and TRBJ1-1, with D perhaps matching TRBD1 (5 bases). The germline V and J ends were trimmed by 0 bases and 11 bases, with 13 bases remaining between them. Germline CDR1 and CDR2: SGHDN and FVKESK. This CDR3 is 13 amino acids long. The CDR3 loop is CASSQDPRDDAFF. CDR3 nucleotide sequence: TGTGCCAGCAGCCAAGACCCCAGGGACGATGCTTTCTTT.

This clonotype was counted a few times. DNA of the CDR3: TGCGCCAGCAGCCCCCAGGACAGGAGGGGGAACACTGAAGCTTTCTTT. It encodes CASSPQDRRGNTEAFF. V and J are TRBV4-1 and TRBJ1-1; the match to TRBD1 covers 7 bases. Germline CDR1 reads MGHRA; CDR2 reads YSYEKL. V trimming: 4 bases; J trimming: 1 base; junction bases outside the gene matches: 9. The CDR3 extends over 16 amino acids.